This T cell receptor beta chain stems from a study of blood T cell repertoires in COVID-19. Data came from immunoSEQ multiplex PCR; TCRdb stores just in-frame clones and leaves some out. The sample includes some 300,000 clones, around 90% of them seen just once. CDR3 length: 12 residues. V was clipped by 10 bases and J by 6 bases, with 16 bases between them. In germline, CDR1 is ENHRY, CDR2 SYGVKD. The sequenced material came from peripheral blood. The chain has TRBV10-3 and TRBJ2-7, with D possibly TRBD1 on 6 matching bases. The source of this sequence is a man aged 65-85 years with acute or convalescent COVID-19. The CDR3 sequence: CATRDTGLEQYF. The DNA of the CDR3 is TGTGCCACTCGGGACACCGGGCTCGAGCAGTACTTC.